This TCR beta chain was identified in a study of OX40 agonist ivuxolimab in advanced cancers. Overall study: Clinicians treated patients with ivuxolimab, an agonistic anti-OX40 (CD134) antibody.

Note on this clone: Its antigen remains unknown.

Findings and limits, study-wide: The average count of expanded clones was higher among CD8+ T cells than among CD4+. By week 6 at 0.1 to 3.0 mg/kg, blood CD4+ and CD8+ T cells had expanded clonally.

The CDR3 length is 14 residues. Germline lookup yields CDR1 SGHTA and CDR2 FQGNSA. V shed 4 bases and J shed 3 bases, with 12 bases lying between them. The table came from immunoSEQ multiplex PCR; TCRdb's copy has only in-frame clones and leaves some out. The table lists under 85,000 clones, about 89% of them singletons, with around 0.76% in the top ten. This TCR was sampled from an adult with an advanced solid tumor such as melanoma, head and neck, liver or kidney cancer. The chain couples TRBV7-2 to TRBJ1-1, with D possibly TRBD1 on 5 matching bases. This sample comprised CD4+ or CD8+ T cells sorted from blood, obtained in a trial of the OX40 agonist ivuxolimab. The DNA for the CDR3 is TGTGCCAGCAGCTCCGCCGGGGCCTACACTGAAGCTTTCTTT. This translates into CASSSAGAYTEAFF.